This T cell receptor (beta chain) was observed in a study of T cells after yellow fever vaccination. General study results and limits: Abundant contaminating clonotypes from the bulk population could appear in FACS-sorted repertoires.

The germline gives CDR1 MNHEY, CDR2 SVGAGI. The V end was cut by 5 bases, the J end by 5 bases, with 16 bases between. The CDR3 is made up of 15 amino acids. TCRdb called the 5' RACE reads again in MiXCR, with one record for every CDR3 protein. This sample has some 100,000 distinct CDR3 sequences; around 6.7% occur once, and the top ten carry roughly 3%. This clonotype showed up many times. No antigen is known for it. The sequence was obtained from a man in his late teens or twenties who received the YFV17D yellow fever vaccine. The genes are TRBV6-5 and TRBJ2-1; D gene uncertain. Specimen: CD4+ T cells sorted from PBMCs, collected about 41 days after the first yellow fever vaccination. CDR3 DNA sequence: TGTGCCAGCAGTCGGAATCCCGGGCTCCACAATGAGCAGTTCTTC. Its translation: CASSRNPGLHNEQFF.